The T cell receptor (beta chain) described here comes from a study of T cell changes during pregnancy in multiple sclerosis. The V gene's germline CDR1 is SGHDN and CDR2 FVKESK. Trimming pared 0 bases from V and 0 bases from J, leaving 9 bases between. This CDR3 comprises 16 residues. This clone has a single count. Profiling relied on immunoSEQ multiplex PCR, and the TCRdb table lists in-frame clones only, not all of them. Of fewer than 25,000 clones in the sample, just over 85% were seen once. The input for sequencing was CD8+ T cells from peripheral blood mononuclear cells, taken in the third trimester of pregnancy. The source of this sequence is a female donor in good health, enrolled as a control in a pregnancy study. This rearrangement joins TRBV14 to TRBJ2-1; tentative D call: TRBD1 (5 bases). DNA for the CDR3: TGTGCCAGCAGCCAAGATCCGACAGACTCCTACAATGAGCAGTTCTTC. Translating gives CASSQDPTDSYNEQFF. The full variable domain, completed using reference TRBV14 and TRBJ2-1, is EAGVTQFPSHSVIEKGQTVTLRCDPISGHDNLYWYRRVMGKEIKFLLHFVKESKQDESGMPNNRFLAERTGGTYSTLKVQPAELEDSGVYFCASSQDPTDSYNEQFFGPGTRLTVL.